The entry below gives a single TCR beta chain sequence along with its context. Several immunoSEQ plates received, in even portions, the genomic DNA of each subset. Profiling relied on immunoSEQ multiplex PCR, and the TCRdb table lists in-frame clones only, not all of them. The data contain 2,500,000 or so clones, roughly 93% of them singletons. The data were taken from a study of shared clonotypes between healthy human individuals. Background on the study: Those who served as donors were a couple of women and a few men between the ages of 18 and 49.

The V gene's germline CDR1 is GTSNPN and CDR2 SVGIG (reference sequence). The CDR3 length is 12 residues. Trimming pared 0 bases from V and 8 bases from J, leaving 8 bases between. Caucasian adults living in Nashville, Tennessee, provided all samples. The TCR comes from a man aged 18 to 29 in good health. Some clones in this sample may be carry-over from other donors' samples. The sample was naive CD4+ T cells from PBMCs. As for subset: CD45RA+ positively selected. The V gene is TRBV30, the J gene TRBJ2-1; D is undetermined. The CDR3 protein is CAWSVWEDEQFF. The CDR3 DNA is TGTGCCTGGAGTGTTTGGGAAGATGAGCAGTTCTTC.